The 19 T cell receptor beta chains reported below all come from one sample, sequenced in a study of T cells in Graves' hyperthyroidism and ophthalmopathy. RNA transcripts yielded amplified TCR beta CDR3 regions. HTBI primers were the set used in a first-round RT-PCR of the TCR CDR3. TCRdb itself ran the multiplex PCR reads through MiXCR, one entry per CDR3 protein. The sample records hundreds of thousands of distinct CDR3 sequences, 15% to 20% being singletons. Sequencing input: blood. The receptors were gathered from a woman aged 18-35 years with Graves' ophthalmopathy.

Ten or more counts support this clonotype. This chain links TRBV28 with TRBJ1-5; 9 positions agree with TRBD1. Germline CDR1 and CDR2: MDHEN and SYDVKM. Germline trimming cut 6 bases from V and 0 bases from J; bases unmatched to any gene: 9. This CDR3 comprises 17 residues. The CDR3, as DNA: TGTGCCAGCAGCAGAGACAGGGGGGGACTTAGCAATCAGCCCCAGCATTTT. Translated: CASSRDRGGLSNQPQHF.

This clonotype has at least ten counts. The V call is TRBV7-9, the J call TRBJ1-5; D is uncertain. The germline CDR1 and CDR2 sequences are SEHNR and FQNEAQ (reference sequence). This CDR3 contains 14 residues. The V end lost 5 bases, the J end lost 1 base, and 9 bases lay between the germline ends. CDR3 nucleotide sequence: TGTGCCAGCAGCCGGACCGAGAGCAATCAGCCCCAGCATTTT. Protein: CASSRTESNQPQHF.

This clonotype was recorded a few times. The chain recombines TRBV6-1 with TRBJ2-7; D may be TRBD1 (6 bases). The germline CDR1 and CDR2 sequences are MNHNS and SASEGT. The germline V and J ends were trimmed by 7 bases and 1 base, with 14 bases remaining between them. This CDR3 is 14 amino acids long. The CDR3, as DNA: TGTGCCAGCACCCAGGGGCGCAGGTCCTACGAGCAGTACTTC. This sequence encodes CASTQGRRSYEQYF.

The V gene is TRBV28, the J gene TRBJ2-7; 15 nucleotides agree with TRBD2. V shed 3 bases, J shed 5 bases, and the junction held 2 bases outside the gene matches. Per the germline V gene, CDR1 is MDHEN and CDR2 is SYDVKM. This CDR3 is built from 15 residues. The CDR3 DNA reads TGTGCCAGCAGTTTTGGACTAGCGGGGGGGAACGAGCAGTACTTC. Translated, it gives CASSFGLAGGNEQYF.

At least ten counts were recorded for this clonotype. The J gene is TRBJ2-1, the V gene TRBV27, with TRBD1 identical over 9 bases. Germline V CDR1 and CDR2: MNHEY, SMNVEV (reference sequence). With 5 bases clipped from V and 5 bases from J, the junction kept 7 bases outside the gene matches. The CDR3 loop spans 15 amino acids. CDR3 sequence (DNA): TGTGCCAGCAGTGGGATACAGGGGGCGGACAATGAGCAGTTCTTC. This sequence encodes CASSGIQGADNEQFF.

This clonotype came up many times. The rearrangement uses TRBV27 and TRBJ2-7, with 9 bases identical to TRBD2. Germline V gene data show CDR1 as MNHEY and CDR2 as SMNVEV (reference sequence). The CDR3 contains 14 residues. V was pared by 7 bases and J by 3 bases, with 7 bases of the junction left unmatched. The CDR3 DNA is TGTGCCAGCACCCGTAGCGGGAGAGGCTACGAGCAGTACTTC. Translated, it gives CASTRSGRGYEQYF.

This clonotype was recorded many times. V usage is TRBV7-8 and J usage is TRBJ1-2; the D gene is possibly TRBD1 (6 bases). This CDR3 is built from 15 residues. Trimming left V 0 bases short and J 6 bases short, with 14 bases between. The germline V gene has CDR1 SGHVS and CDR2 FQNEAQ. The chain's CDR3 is CASSLAPGAPNGYTF. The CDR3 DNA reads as TGTGCCAGCAGCTTAGCCCCAGGGGCCCCCAATGGCTACACCTTC.

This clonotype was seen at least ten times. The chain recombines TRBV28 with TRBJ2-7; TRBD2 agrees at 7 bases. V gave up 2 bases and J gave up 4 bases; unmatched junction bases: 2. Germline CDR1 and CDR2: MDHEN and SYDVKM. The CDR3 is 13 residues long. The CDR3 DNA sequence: TGTGCCAGCAGTTTAGGGCGGGAGTACGAGCAGTACTTC. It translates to CASSLGREYEQYF.

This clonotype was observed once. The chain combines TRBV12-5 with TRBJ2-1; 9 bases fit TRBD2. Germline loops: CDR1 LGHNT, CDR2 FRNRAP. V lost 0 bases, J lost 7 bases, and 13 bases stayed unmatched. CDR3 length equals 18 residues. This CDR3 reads CASGLVGFTSGGPNEQFF. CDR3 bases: TGTGCTAGTGGTTTGGTAGGTTTCACGAGCGGGGGGCCAAATGAGCAGTTCTTC.

DNA of the CDR3: TGTGCCAGCAGTTCCGCCCCCGGCGACGGCTACACCTTC. Protein product: CASSSAPGDGYTF. The chain combines TRBV28 with TRBJ1-2; no clear D gene. The V end was cut by 4 bases, the J end by 8 bases, with 14 bases between. Germline V gives CDR1 MDHEN, CDR2 SYDVKM. The CDR3 has 13 residues.

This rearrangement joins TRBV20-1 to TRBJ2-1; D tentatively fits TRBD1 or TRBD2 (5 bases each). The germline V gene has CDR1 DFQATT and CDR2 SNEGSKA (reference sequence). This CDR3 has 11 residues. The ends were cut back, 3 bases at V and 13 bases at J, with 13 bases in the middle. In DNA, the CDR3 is TGCAGTGCTAGTCGGGGCTCGACACAGTTCTTC. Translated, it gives CSASRGSTQFF.

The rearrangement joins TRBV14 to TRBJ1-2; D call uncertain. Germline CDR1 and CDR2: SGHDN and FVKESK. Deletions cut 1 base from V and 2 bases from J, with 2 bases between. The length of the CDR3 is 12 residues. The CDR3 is CASSQVNYGYTF. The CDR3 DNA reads TGTGCCAGCAGCCAAGTCAACTATGGCTACACCTTC.

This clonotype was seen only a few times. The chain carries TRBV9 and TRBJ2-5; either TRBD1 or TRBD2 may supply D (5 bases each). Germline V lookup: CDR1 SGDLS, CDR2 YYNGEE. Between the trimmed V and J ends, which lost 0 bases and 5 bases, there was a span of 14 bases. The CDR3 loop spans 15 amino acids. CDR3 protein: CASSVVEGFSETQYF. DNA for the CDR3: TGTGCCAGCAGCGTAGTAGAGGGGTTCTCCGAGACCCAGTACTTC.

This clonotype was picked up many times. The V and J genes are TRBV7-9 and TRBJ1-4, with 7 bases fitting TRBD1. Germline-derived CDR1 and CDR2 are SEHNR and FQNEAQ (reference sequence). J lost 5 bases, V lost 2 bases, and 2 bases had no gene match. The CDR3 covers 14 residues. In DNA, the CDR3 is TGTGCCAGCAGCTTATTACAGGGGAATGAAAAACTGTTTTTT. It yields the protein CASSLLQGNEKLFF.

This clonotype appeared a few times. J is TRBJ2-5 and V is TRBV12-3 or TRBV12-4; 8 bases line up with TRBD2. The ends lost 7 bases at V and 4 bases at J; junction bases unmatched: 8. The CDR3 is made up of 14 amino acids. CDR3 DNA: TGTGCCAGCACCCCGAGCGGGAGCGCAGAGACCCAGTACTTC. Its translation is CASTPSGSAETQYF.

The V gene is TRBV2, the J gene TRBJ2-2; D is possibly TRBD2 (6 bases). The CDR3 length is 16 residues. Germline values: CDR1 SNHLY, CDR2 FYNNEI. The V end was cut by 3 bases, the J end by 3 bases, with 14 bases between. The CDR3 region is CASSDVGRRDTGELFF. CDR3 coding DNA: TGTGCCAGCAGTGACGTCGGGAGAAGGGACACCGGGGAGCTGTTTTTT. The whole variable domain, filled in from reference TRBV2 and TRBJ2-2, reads EPEVTQTPSHQVTQMGQEVILRCVPISNHLYFYWYRQILGQKVEFLVSFYNNEISEKSEIFDDQFSVERPDGSNFTLKIRSTKLEDSAMYFCASSDVGRRDTGELFFGEGSRLTVL.

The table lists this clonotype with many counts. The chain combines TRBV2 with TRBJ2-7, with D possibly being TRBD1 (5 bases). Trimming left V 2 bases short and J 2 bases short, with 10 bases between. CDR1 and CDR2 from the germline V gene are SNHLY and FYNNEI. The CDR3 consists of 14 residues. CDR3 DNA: TGTGCCAGCAGTGAATCCCCAGGGCCCTACGAGCAGTACTTC. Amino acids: CASSESPGPYEQYF.

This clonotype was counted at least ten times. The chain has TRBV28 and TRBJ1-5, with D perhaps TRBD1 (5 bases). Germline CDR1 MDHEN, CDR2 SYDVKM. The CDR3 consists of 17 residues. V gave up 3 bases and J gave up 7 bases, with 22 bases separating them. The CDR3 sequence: CASSFWDRGTSPQPQHF. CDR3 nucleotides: TGTGCCAGCAGTTTCTGGGACCGAGGAACCTCCCCGCAGCCCCAGCATTTT.

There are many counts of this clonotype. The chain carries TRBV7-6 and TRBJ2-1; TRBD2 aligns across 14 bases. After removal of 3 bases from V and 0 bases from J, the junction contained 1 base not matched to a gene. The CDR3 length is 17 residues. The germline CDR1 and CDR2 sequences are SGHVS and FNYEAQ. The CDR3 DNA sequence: TGTGCCAGCAGCTTCGGGACTAGCGGGAGCTCCTACAATGAGCAGTTCTTC. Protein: CASSFGTSGSSYNEQFF.